Included here is one TCR beta chain sequence, with context. This sample was taken from a study of T cells in tuberculosis. Study at large: CD1B tetramers identified T cells specific for mycobacterial lipid GMM. Study-wide findings and caveats: Low-affinity CD1B-GMM tetramer-binding T cells may have been missed.

In germline, CDR1 is MRHNA, CDR2 SNTAGT. Deletions cut 6 bases from V and 3 bases from J, with 15 bases between. CDR3 length: 15 amino acids. After thawing and overnight rest, PBMC were stained with GMM-loaded CD1B tetramer, viability dye and anti-CD3 for sorting. CD1B tetramers were loaded with Rhodococcus equi-derived C32 glucose monomycolate. Each donor contributed roughly 91,000 sorted tetramer-negative cells. Sequencing of TCR-alpha and TCR-beta chains was unpaired. The table came from immunoSEQ multiplex PCR; TCRdb's copy has only in-frame clones and leaves some out. The repertoire holds 80,000 to 100,000 clones, with approximately 91% as singletons.

J is TRBJ2-1 and V is TRBV6-4, with D perhaps TRBD1 (5 bases). Sequencing was done on a sample of CD1b-GMM tetramer-negative cells sorted from PBMCs. The source is an adult woman with latent tuberculosis. CDR3 coding DNA: TGTGCCAGCAGGATCGACAGTCGGGTCTACAATGAGCAGTTCTTC. This translates into CASRIDSRVYNEQFF.